Following are 18 T cell receptor beta chains from one sample sequenced in a study of tumor and adjacent non-tumor tissue in lung cancer. The library came from three nested PCR rounds adapted from ARM-PCR protocols. MiXCR was run by TCRdb on the multiplex PCR reads, yielding one entry per CDR3 protein. The table shows some 120,000 distinct CDR3 sequences, with over 65% occurring only once. This sample's RNA came from whole unsorted tissue. The material sequenced was lung tumor tissue. Receptors were obtained from a man aged 25-40 years with non-small cell lung cancer.

Comments on this clonotype: This may arise from a read error, as a much more abundant clone is one base away. The CDR3 bases are TGTGTCAGCAGCCGGACTAGCGGGGGGGTTTACGAGCAGTACTTC. Amino acids: CVSSRTSGGVYEQYF. V usage is TRBV6-2 or TRBV6-3 and J usage is TRBJ2-7; 15 nucleotides match TRBD2. Per germline, CDR1 MNHEY and CDR2 SVGEGT. This CDR3 is built from 15 residues.

Only a few counts were recorded for this clonotype. With a much larger clone just one base away, this may be a read error. V gene TRBV5-5 combines with J gene TRBJ2-7, with a weak D call TRBD2 (6 bases). CDR1 and CDR2 from the germline V gene are SGHKS and YYEKEE (reference sequence). V lost 4 bases and J lost 3, with 20 bases in between. The CDR3 extends over 16 amino acids. The CDR3 region has the DNA TGTGCCAGCAGCCCCGGAGGGGTGGCAGGGAGCTACGAGCAGTACTTC. This sequence encodes CASSPGGVAGSYEQYF.

On this clonotype itself: Just one base apart from a much larger clone, this may be a read error. V gene TRBV24-1 combines with J gene TRBJ2-1; the match to TRBD2 covers 7 bases. Trimming took 3 bases from V and 4 from J; bases not matched to a gene: 5. CDR1 KGHDR and CDR2 SFDVKD come from the germline V gene. The length of the CDR3 is 15 residues. Here the CDR3 DNA reads TGTGCCACCAGTGATAAGCGGGATGGTTACAATGAGCAGTTCTTC. Its protein product is CATSDKRDGYNEQFF.

There are many counts of this clonotype. J is TRBJ2-2 and V is TRBV20-1; 10 bases align to TRBD1. Germline assignment: CDR1 DFQATT and CDR2 SNEGSKA (reference sequence). V lost 0 bases, J lost 0 bases, and 1 base stayed unmatched. The CDR3 runs to 16 residues. The CDR3 reads CSARDGQGANTGELFF. CDR3 DNA: TGCAGTGCTAGAGATGGACAGGGGGCGAACACCGGGGAGCTGTTTTTT.

A note on this clonotype: A junction boundary mismatches the germline segment, possibly from a read error. The rearrangement links TRBV28 to TRBJ2-1; TRBD2 is a possible D gene (6 bases). CDR3 length: 18 amino acids. Germline V gene lookup returns CDR1 MDHEN and CDR2 SYDVKM. The CDR3 loop reads CAYSSPIAEKSSYNEQLF. CDR3 DNA sequence: TGTGCCTACAGTTCCCCCATAGCGGAGAAGAGCTCCTACAATGAGCAGTTGTTC.

This clonotype was counted once. One junction end does not reproduce the germline sequence, and a read error may be involved. V gene TRBV6-5 combines with J gene TRBJ2-3, with D tentatively TRBD2 (5 bases). CDR1 and CDR2 (germline): MNHEY, SVGAGI. This CDR3 is built from 12 residues. CDR3 DNA: TGTGCAAGCAGTTCGAGCGGAGATACGCAGTGTTTT. Protein: CASSSSGDTQCF.

A remark on this clonotype: This may be a read error: a much more frequent sequence differs by one nucleotide. The chain recombines TRBV20-1 with TRBJ2-7; D is uncertain. Germline loops: CDR1 DFQATT, CDR2 SNEGSKA (reference sequence). This CDR3 has 14 residues. CDR3 bases: TGCAGTCCTAGAGATCTGGCAGCAGCCTACGAGCAGTACTTC. This encodes CSPRDLAAAYEQYF.

This clonotype has a count of ten or more. The chain joins TRBV24-1 to TRBJ2-1; TRBD1 might be the D (6 bases). CDR3 size: 16 residues. Germline-derived CDR1 and CDR2 are KGHDR and SFDVKD. Between the trimmed V and J ends, which lost 12 bases and 6 bases, there was a span of 26 bases. CDR3 sequence reads: CAAFKNGTQEANEQFF. The CDR3, as DNA: TGTGCCGCCTTCAAAAACGGGACACAGGAGGCCAATGAGCAGTTCTTC.

As regards this clonotype: This clone may be a read error of a much larger clone one base away. This chain uses TRBV6-6 with TRBJ1-1; D is undetermined. CDR3 length equals 13 residues. Germline values: CDR1 MNHNY, CDR2 SVGAGI (reference sequence). V dropped 6 bases and J dropped 1 base, with 9 bases sitting between them. The CDR3 sequence is CASRGCGNTEAFF. For the CDR3, the DNA is TGTGCCAGCAGGGGATGTGGGAACACTGAAGCTTTCTTT.

This clonotype was seen many times. V gene TRBV11-2 combines with J gene TRBJ1-1; D call uncertain. Germline V lookup: CDR1 SGHAT, CDR2 FQNNGV. CDR3 length: 13 amino acids. V was clipped by 2 bases and J by 1 base, with 5 bases between them. The chain's CDR3 is CASSLSWNTEAFF. The DNA for the CDR3 is TGTGCCAGCAGCTTATCGTGGAACACTGAAGCTTTCTTT.

This chain joins TRBV29-1 and TRBJ2-1; no firm D call. The CDR3 sequence is 11 residues long. Germline values: CDR1 SQVTM, CDR2 ANQGSEA. The CDR3 DNA is TGCAGTCCTGTCACCGACAATGAGCAGTTCTTC. The encoded protein is CSPVTDNEQFF.

With regard to this clonotype: A junction end diverges from the germline sequence, so it may reflect a read error. The chain joins TRBV18 to TRBJ2-3, with unresolved D. This CDR3 contains 14 residues. Germline V lookup: CDR1 KGHSH, CDR2 LQKENI. As DNA, the CDR3 is TGCGTCAGCTCACCGACGTCCATCACAGATACGCAGTATTTT. Its translation: CVSSPTSITDTQYF. Supplemented by reference TRBV18 and TRBJ2-3, the full variable domain reads NAGVMQNPRHLVRRRGQEARLRCSPMKGHSHVYWYRQLPEEGLKFMVYLQKENIIDESGMPKERFSAEFPKEGPSILRIQQVVRGDSAAYFCVSSPTSITDTQYFGPGTRLTVL.

Comments on this clonotype: The junction differs from germline at one of its ends, possibly a read error. This rearrangement joins TRBV29-1 to TRBJ2-7, with 12 nucleotides matching TRBD1. This CDR3 region has 15 residues. In germline, CDR1 is SQVTM, CDR2 ANQGSEA. CDR3: CSVLESGTGGHEHYF. The CDR3 region has the DNA TGCAGCGTCTTAGAGTCCGGGACAGGGGGCCATGAGCATTACTTC.

J is TRBJ2-7 and V is TRBV29-1; the D gene is possibly TRBD2 (5 bases). Looked up from germline, CDR1 is SQVTM and CDR2 is ANQGSEA. The CDR3 contains 12 residues. V lost 1 base and J lost 10, with 14 bases in between. CDR3 residues: CSVEVSATGQYF. The CDR3 DNA sequence: TGCAGCGTTGAAGTTAGCGCTACGGGCCAGTACTTC.

Note on this clonotype: One end of the junction varies from germline; a read error may be responsible. This chain joins TRBV5-6 and TRBJ2-3; D is undetermined. CDR3 length: 15 residues. CDR1 is SGHDT, CDR2 YYEEEE, per germline. CDR3 residues: CASSLVTVSTDRQYF. The CDR3 nucleotides are TGTGCCAGCAGCTTGGTGACGGTGAGCACAGATAGGCAGTATTTT.

This clonotype has at least ten counts. The V gene is TRBV12-3 or TRBV12-4, the J gene TRBJ2-2, with 7 nucleotides matching TRBD1. The CDR3 is made up of 15 amino acids. With 3 bases clipped from V and 6 bases from J, the junction kept 7 bases outside the gene matches. The DNA of the CDR3 is TGTGCCAGCAGTTTCCCAGGGGGTTGGGCCGGGGAGCTGTTTTTT. Amino acids: CASSFPGGWAGELFF.

Of note for this clonotype: This may be a read error: a much more frequent sequence differs by one nucleotide. The chain carries TRBV6-5 and TRBJ1-1, with D hard to call. CDR3 length: 13 amino acids. Germline assignment: CDR1 MNHEY and CDR2 SVGAGI. Trimming left V 4 bases short and J 4 bases short, with 10 bases between. CDR3 in DNA: TGTGCCAGCAGTTCCCCCTTGACCACTGAAGCTTTCTTT. As protein: CASSSPLTTEAFF.

In the case of this clonotype: An end of the junction differs from the germline gene, which may be a read error. The rearrangement joins TRBV20-1 to TRBJ2-7; a possible D gene is TRBD2 (6 bases). This CDR3 contains 12 residues. From germline, CDR1 is DFQATT and CDR2 SNEGSKA (reference sequence). The CDR3 sequence: CSTSTGIAEQYF. DNA of the CDR3: TGCAGTACTAGCACCGGGATAGCCGAGCAGTACTTC.